These 7 T cell receptor beta chains share one sample of origin, sequenced in a study of blood T cell repertoires in COVID-19. Profiling relied on immunoSEQ multiplex PCR, and the TCRdb table lists in-frame clones only, not all of them. The table lists under 250,000 clones, roughly 79% of them singletons, with approximately 9% in the top ten. Sequences were obtained from PBMCs or T cells enriched from blood (not recorded which). The source of these receptors is a woman aged 45-60 years with acute COVID-19.

The CDR3 region has the DNA TGCAGCGTTGAAAGGAGTAGGGGGACCAACACTGAAGCTTTCTTT. The encoded protein is CSVERSRGTNTEAFF. The chain employs TRBV29-1 and TRBJ1-1; D may be TRBD1 (6 bases). V was clipped by 2 bases and J by 2 bases, with 15 bases between them. CDR3 length equals 15 residues. Germline assignment: CDR1 SQVTM and CDR2 ANQGSEA.

The V gene is TRBV6-5, the J gene TRBJ1-1; TRBD1 might be the D (5 bases). V was pared by 2 bases and J by 4 bases, with 11 bases between. Per germline, CDR1 MNHEY and CDR2 SVGAGI. CDR3 length: 14 residues. The CDR3 region is CASSYRQGSTEAFF. In DNA form, the CDR3 reads TGTGCCAGCAGTTACCGGCAGGGTTCCACTGAAGCTTTCTTT.

Only a few counts were recorded for this clone. The chain joins TRBV28 to TRBJ1-4; perhaps TRBD1 as D (5 bases). Germline V gives CDR1 MDHEN, CDR2 SYDVKM. V lost 2 bases and J 3 bases, leaving 7 bases between the germline ends. The CDR3 length is 14 residues. The CDR3 loop is CASSLGAANEKLFF. The CDR3 DNA reads TGTGCCAGCAGTTTAGGGGCGGCTAATGAAAAACTGTTTTTT.

This chain links TRBV21-1 with TRBJ2-3; the table gives TRBD2 as D, unverified against the DNA. TRBV21-1 is given as a pseudogene. The CDR3 sequence is 16 residues long. CDR3 region: CASSNPTKRSTDTQYF. DNA of the CDR3: TGTGCCAGCAGCAACCCGACTAAGCGGTCCACAGATACGCAGTATTTT.

The genes are TRBV30 and TRBJ1-1; TRBD1 aligns across 9 bases. Germline V gene sequence: CDR1 GTSNPN, CDR2 SVGIG (reference sequence). With V trimmed by 0 bases and J by 10 bases, 6 bases remained unmatched. The CDR3 runs 13 residues. This chain's CDR3 is CAWSVGQGITAFF. CDR3 bases: TGTGCCTGGAGTGTGGGACAGGGAATTACAGCTTTCTTT.

J is TRBJ2-5 and V is TRBV7-8; a weak D match, TRBD1 (5 bases). The CDR3 totals 14 residues. The germline gives CDR1 SGHVS, CDR2 FQNEAQ. The V and J ends lost 5 bases and 6 bases respectively, with 16 bases between them. The CDR3 loop reads CASSVGSGLKTQYF. CDR3 DNA sequence: TGTGCCAGCAGCGTAGGGTCAGGGTTGAAGACCCAGTACTTC.

The J gene is TRBJ2-1, the V gene TRBV28; D is possibly TRBD1 (6 bases). In germline, CDR1 is MDHEN, CDR2 SYDVKM. The CDR3 runs to 22 residues. V was pared by 3 bases and J by 3 bases, with 33 bases between. CDR3: CASSFYFPNRVRPWTSYNEQFF. DNA of the CDR3: TGTGCCAGCAGTTTCTACTTCCCCAACAGGGTGCGACCCTGGACCAGCTACAATGAGCAGTTCTTC.